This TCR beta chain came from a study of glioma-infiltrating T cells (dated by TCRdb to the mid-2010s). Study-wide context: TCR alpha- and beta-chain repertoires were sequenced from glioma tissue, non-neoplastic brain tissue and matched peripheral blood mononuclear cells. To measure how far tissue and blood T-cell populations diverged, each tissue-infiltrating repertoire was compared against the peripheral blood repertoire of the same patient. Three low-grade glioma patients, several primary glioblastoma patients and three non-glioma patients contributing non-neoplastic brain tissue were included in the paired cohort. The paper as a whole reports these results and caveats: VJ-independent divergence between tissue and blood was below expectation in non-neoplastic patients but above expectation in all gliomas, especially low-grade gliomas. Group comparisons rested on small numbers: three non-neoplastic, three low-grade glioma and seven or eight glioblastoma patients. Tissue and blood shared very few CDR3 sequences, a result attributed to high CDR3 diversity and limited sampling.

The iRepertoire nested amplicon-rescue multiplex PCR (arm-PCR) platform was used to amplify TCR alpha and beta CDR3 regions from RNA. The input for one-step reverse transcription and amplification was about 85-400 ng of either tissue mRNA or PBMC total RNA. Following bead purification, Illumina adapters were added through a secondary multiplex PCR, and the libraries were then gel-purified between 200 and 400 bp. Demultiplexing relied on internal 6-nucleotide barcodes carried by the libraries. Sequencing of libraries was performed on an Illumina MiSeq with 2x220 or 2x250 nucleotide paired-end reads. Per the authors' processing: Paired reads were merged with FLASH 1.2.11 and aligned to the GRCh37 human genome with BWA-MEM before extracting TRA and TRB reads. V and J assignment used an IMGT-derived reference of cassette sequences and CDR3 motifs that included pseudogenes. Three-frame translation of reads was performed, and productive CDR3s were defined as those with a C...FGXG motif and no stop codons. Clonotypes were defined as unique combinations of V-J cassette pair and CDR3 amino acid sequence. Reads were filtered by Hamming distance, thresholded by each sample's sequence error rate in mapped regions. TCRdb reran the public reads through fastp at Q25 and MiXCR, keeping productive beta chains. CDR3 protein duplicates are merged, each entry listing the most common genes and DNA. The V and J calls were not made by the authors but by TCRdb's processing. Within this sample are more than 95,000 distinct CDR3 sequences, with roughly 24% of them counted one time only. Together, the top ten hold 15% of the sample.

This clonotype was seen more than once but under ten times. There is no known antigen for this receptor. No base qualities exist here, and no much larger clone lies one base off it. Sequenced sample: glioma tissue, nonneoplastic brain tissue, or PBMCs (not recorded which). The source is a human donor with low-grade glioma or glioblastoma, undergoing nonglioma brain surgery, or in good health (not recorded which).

The nucleotides are TGTGCCAGCAGCCAAGCGGATAGGGACGGCTACACCTTC. This yields the protein CASSQADRDGYTF. Recombination joined TRBV7-9 with TRBJ1-2; the D region possibly corresponds to TRBD1 (5 bases align). The CDR3 runs 13 residues from the cysteine to the phenylalanine. The kept DNA is CDR3 alone, 39 bases in frame from the first base. CDR1 and CDR2 (SEHNR, FQNEAQ) derive from the germline V gene (reference sequence). Cut back by 5 bases and 8 bases, the V and J ends lie 15 bases apart.